This T cell receptor beta chain was observed in a study of CD8+CD57+ T cells in acquired aplastic anemia. Both TCR beta VDJ combination and CDR3 sequence profiling were carried out. Genomic DNA was the template for this profiling. TCRdb re-called the reads through MiXCR, storing one row per CDR3 protein. This table has some 200,000 distinct CDR3 sequences, roughly 33% appearing once. Study-level results: Fewer than 30 CD8+ CDR3 sequences were shared between patients and controls.

Looked up from germline, CDR1 is SGHRS and CDR2 is YFSETQ. The CDR3 length is 14 residues. V lost 4 bases to trimming and J lost 5 bases, with 12 bases between them. About this clonotype itself: Its cognate antigen is unknown.

The origin of this receptor is a human donor in good health, serving as a control. The material sequenced was sorted CD4+, CD8+, or CD8+CD57+ T cells (not recorded which) from PBMCs. The chain employs TRBV5-1 and TRBJ2-2; TRBD1 might be the D (5 bases). This CDR3 is CASSGRVGTGELFF. DNA of the CDR3: TGCGCCAGCAGCGGCAGGGTCGGAACCGGGGAGCTGTTTTTT.